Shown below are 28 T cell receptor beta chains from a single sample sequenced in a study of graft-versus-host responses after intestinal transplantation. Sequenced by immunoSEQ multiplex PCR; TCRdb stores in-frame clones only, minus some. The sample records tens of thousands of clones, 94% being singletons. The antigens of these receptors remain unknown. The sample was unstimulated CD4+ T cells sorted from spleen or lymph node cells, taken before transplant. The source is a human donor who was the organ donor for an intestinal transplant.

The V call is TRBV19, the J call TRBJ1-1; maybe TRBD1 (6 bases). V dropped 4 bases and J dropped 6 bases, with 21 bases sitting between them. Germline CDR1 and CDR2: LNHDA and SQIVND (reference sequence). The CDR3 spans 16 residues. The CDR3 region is CASSRGGMGAMAEAFF. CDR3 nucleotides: TGTGCCAGTAGTAGGGGAGGTATGGGGGCTATGGCTGAAGCTTTCTTT.

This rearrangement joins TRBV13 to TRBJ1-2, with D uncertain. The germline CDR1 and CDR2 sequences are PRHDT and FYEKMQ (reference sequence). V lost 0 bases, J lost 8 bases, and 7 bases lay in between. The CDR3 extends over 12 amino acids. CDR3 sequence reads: CASSLGLTGYTF. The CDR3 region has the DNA TGTGCCAGCAGCTTAGGCCTTACGGGCTACACCTTC.

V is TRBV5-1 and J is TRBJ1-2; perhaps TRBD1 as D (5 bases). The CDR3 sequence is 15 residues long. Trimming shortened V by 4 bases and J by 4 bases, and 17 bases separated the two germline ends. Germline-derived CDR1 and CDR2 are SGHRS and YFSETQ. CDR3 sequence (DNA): TGCGCCAGCAGCACCCGGGACGGAATTTCCTATGGCTACACCTTC. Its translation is CASSTRDGISYGYTF.

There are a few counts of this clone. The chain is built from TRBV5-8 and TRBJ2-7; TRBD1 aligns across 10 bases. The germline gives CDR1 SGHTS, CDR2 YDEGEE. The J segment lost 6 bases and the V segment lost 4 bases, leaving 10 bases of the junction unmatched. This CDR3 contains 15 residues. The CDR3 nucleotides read TGTGCCAGCAGCCGGGGACAGGGGTACTCCGGCGAGCAGTACTTC. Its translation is CASSRGQGYSGEQYF. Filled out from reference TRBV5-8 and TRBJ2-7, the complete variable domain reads EAGVTQSPTHLIKTRGQQATLRCSPISGHTSVYWYQQALGLGLQFLLWYDEGEERNRGNFPPRFSGRQFPNYSSELNVNALELEDSALYLCASSRGQGYSGEQYFGPGTRLTVT.

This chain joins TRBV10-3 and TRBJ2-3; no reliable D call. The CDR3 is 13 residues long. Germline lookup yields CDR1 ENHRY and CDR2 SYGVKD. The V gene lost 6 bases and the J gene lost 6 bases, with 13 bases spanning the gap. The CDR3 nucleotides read TGTGCCATCAGCGCATTCTCATCCGATACGCAGTATTTT. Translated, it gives CAISAFSSDTQYF.

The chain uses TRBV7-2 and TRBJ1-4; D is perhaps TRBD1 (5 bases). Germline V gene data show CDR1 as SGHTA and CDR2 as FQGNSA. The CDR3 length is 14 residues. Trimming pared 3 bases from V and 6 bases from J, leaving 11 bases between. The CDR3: CASSFAGLDEKLFF. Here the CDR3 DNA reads TGTGCCAGCAGCTTTGCAGGGTTGGATGAAAAACTGTTTTTT. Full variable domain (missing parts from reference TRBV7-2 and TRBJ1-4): GAGVSQSPSNKVTEKGKDVELRCDPISGHTALYWYRQSLGQGLEFLIYFQGNSAPDKSGLPSDRFSAERTGGSVSTLTIQRTQQEDSAVYLCASSFAGLDEKLFFGSGTQLSVL.

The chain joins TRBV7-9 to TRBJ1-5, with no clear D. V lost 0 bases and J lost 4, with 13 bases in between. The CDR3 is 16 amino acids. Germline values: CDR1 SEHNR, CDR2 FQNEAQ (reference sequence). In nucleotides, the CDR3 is TGTGCCAGCAGCTTAGCGCTTGGATTTACTAATCAGCCCCAGCATTTT. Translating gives CASSLALGFTNQPQHF.

The CDR3 loop is CASSLIYLDSQETQYF. The CDR3 coding sequence is TGTGCCAGCAGCTTAATTTATCTTGACAGCCAAGAGACCCAGTACTTC. The chain recombines TRBV7-8 with TRBJ2-5; a possible D gene is TRBD1 (5 bases). Germline V lookup: CDR1 SGHVS, CDR2 FQNEAQ. The CDR3 covers 16 residues. Trimming stripped 2 bases from V and 1 base from J, with 14 bases between.

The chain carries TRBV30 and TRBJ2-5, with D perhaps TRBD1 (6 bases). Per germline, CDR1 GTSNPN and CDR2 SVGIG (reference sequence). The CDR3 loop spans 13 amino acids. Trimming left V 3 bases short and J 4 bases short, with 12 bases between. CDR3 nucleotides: TGTGCCTGGAGCATACAGGGTATAGAGACCCAGTACTTC. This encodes CAWSIQGIETQYF.

The CDR3 nucleotides are TGTGCCAGCAGGCCCGGGACAAATGAAAAACTGTTTTTT. Protein sequence: CASRPGTNEKLFF. J is TRBJ1-4 and V is TRBV6-1; maybe TRBD1 (6 bases). The germline CDR1 and CDR2 sequences are MNHNS and SASEGT. There are 13 residues in the CDR3. The V end was cut by 6 bases, the J end by 5 bases, with 10 bases between.

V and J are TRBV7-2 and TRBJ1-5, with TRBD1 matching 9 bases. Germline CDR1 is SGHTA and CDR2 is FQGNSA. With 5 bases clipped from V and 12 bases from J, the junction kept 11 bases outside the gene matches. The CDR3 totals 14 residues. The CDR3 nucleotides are TGTGCCAGCAGCGCGGGACAGGGAGGGCAGGTCCAGCATTTT. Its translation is CASSAGQGGQVQHF.

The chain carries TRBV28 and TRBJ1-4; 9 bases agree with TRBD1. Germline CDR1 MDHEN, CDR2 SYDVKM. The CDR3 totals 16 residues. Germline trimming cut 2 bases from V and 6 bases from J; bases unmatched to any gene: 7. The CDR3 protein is CASSLGAQGAHEKLFF. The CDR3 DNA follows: TGTGCCAGCAGTTTAGGGGCACAGGGGGCTCATGAAAAACTGTTTTTT.

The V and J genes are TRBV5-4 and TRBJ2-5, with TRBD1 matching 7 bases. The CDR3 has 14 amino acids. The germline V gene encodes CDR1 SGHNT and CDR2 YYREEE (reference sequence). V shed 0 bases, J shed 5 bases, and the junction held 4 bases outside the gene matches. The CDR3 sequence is CASSLATGVETQYF. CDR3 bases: TGTGCCAGCAGCTTGGCCACAGGGGTGGAGACCCAGTACTTC. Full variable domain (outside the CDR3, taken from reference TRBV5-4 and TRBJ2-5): ETGVTQSPTHLIKTRGQQVTLRCSSQSGHNTVSWYQQALGQGPQFIFQYYREEENGRGNFPPRFSGLQFPNYSSELNVNALELDDSALYLCASSLATGVETQYFGPGTRLLVL.

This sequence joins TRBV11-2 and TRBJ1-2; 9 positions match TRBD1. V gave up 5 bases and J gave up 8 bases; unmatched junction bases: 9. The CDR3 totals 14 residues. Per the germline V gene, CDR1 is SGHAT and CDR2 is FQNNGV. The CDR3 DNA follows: TGTGCCAGCAGCCTCGGGACAGGGATAGGCGGCTACACCTTC. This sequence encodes CASSLGTGIGGYTF.

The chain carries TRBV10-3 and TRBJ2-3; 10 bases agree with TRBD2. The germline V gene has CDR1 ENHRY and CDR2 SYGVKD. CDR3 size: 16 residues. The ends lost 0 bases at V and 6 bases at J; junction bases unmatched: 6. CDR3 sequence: CAISESSGGALDTQYF. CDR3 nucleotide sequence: TGTGCCATCAGTGAGTCGAGCGGGGGGGCCTTGGATACGCAGTATTTT.

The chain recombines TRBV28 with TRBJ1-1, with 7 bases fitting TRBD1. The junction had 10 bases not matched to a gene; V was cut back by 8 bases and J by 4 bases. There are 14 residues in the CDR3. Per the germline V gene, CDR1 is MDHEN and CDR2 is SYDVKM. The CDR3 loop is CASGLSGGSTEAFF. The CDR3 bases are TGTGCCAGCGGCCTCTCAGGGGGGAGCACTGAAGCTTTCTTT.

CDR3 loop: CASGKYSNQPQHF. In DNA, the CDR3 is TGTGCCAGTGGGAAGTATAGCAATCAGCCCCAGCATTTT. The chain combines TRBV7-3 with TRBJ1-5, with no clear D. Germline V CDR1 and CDR2: SGHTA, FQGTGA. Trimming removed 9 bases at V and 0 bases at J, with 9 bases between. The CDR3 totals 13 residues.

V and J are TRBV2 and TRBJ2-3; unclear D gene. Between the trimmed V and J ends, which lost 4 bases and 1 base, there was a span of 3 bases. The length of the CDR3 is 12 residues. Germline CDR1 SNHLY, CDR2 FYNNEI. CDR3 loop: CASSVRTDTQYF. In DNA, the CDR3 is TGTGCCAGCAGTGTCCGCACAGATACGCAGTATTTT.

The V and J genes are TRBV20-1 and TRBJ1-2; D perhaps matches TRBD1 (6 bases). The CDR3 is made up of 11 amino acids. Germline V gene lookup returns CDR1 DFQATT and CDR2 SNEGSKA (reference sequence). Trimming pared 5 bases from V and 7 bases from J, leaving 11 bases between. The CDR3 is CSAWDTGGYTF. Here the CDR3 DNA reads TGCAGTGCTTGGGACACCGGTGGCTACACCTTC.

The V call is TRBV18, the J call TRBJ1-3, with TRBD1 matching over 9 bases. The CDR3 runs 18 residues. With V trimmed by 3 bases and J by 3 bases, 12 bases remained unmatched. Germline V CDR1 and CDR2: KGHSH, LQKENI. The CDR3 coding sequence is TGTGCCAGCTCACCTACAGACAGGGGGAAGCCGTTTGGAAACACCATATATTTT. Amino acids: CASSPTDRGKPFGNTIYF.

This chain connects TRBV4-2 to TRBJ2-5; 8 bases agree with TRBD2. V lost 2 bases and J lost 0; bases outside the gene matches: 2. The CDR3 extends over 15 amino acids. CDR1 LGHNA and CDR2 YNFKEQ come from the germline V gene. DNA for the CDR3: TGTGCCAGCAGCCAACGCGGGGGGTACCAAGAGACCCAGTACTTC. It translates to CASSQRGGYQETQYF.

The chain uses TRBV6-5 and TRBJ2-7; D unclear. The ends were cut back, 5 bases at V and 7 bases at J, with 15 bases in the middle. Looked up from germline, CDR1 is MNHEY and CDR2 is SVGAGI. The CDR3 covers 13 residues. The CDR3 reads CASSGVLRQEQYF. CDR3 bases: TGTGCCAGCAGTGGGGTTTTGCGTCAAGAGCAGTACTTC.

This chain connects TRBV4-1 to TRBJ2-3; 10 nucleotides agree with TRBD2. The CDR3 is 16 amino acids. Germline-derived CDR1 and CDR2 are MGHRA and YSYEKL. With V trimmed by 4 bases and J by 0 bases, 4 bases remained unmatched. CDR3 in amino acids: CASSLGLAVSTDTQYF. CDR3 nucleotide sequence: TGCGCCAGCAGCCTCGGACTAGCGGTTAGCACAGATACGCAGTATTTT.

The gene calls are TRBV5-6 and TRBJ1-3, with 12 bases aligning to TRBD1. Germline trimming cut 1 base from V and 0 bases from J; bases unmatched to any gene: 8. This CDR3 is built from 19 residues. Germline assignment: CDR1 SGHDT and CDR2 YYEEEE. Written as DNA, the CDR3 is TGTGCCAGCAGCTTGTACCGGGACAGGGGGCCCAGCTCTGGAAACACCATATATTTT. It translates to CASSLYRDRGPSSGNTIYF.

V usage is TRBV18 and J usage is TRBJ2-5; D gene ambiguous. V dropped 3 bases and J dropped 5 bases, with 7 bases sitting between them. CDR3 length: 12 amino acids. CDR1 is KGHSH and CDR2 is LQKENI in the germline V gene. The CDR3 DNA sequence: TGTGCCAGCTCACCTTACGGGGAGACCCAGTACTTC. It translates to CASSPYGETQYF.

The DNA of the CDR3 is TGTGCCAGCAGCTCCCCCCTCGAAGACGGATATGGCTACACCTTC. Its protein is CASSSPLEDGYGYTF. The rearrangement uses TRBV7-9 and TRBJ1-2, with D hard to call. This CDR3 contains 15 residues. The germline CDR1 and CDR2 sequences are SEHNR and FQNEAQ (reference sequence). The V end was cut by 4 bases, the J end by 5 bases, with 17 bases between. The full variable domain, its missing parts supplied by reference TRBV7-9 and TRBJ1-2, is DTGVSQNPRHKITKRGQNVTFRCDPISEHNRLYWYRQTLGQGPEFLTYFQNEAQLEKSRLLSDRFSAERPKGSFSTLEIQRTEQGDSAMYLCASSSPLEDGYGYTFGSGTRLTVV.

CDR3 coding DNA: TGTGCCAGCAGCCTGGGGGGCACCTCCTACGAGCAGTACTTC. Protein: CASSLGGTSYEQYF. The rearrangement joins TRBV7-2 to TRBJ2-7; D could derive from TRBD1 or TRBD2 (6 bases each). This CDR3 has 14 residues. The germline gives CDR1 SGHTA, CDR2 FQGNSA. Trimming stripped 5 bases from V and 0 bases from J, with 11 bases between.

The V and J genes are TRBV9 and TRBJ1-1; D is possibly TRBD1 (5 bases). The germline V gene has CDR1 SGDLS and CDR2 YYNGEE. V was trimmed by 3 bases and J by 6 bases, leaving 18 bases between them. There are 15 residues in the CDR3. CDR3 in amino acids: CASSEDMSGHAEAFF. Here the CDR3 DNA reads TGTGCCAGCAGCGAGGACATGAGCGGTCACGCTGAAGCTTTCTTT.